The clone carrying this T cell receptor beta chain occurred a few times. This specimen belongs to a study of shared T cell receptors in the human thymus. Trimming at V came to 0 bases and at J to 7 bases, leaving 9 bases not matched to a gene. The CDR3 sequence is 18 residues long. From germline, CDR1 is LNHNV and CDR2 YYDKDF (reference sequence). Method: immunoSEQ multiplex PCR; TCRdb's copy keeps in-frame clones and lacks some. The table lists about 660,000 clones, around 89% of them singletons. The same sample was also studied in work on human thymus T cells. That investigation notes: From resections taken during corrective heart surgery, the thymus tissue was obtained.

The sample taken for sequencing was thymocytes. The rearrangement joins TRBV15 to TRBJ2-7; 16 nucleotides align to TRBD2. The TCR was taken from a boy younger than two with a congenital heart defect. CDR3 region: CATSREPGLAGGGPEQYF. For the CDR3, the DNA is TGTGCCACCAGCAGAGAACCGGGACTAGCGGGAGGGGGCCCTGAGCAGTACTTC.